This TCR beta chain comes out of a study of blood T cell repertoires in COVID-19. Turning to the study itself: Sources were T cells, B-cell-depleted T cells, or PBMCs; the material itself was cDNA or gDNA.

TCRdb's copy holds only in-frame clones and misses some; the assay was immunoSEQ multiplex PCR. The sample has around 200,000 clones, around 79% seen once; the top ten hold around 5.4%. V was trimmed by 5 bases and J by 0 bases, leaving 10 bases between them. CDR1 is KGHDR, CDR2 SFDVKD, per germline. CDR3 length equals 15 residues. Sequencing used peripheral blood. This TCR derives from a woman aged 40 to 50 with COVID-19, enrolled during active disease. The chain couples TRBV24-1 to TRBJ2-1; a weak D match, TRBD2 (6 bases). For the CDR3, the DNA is TGTGCCACCAGTGTACGGGGGAACTCCTACAATGAGCAGTTCTTC. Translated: CATSVRGNSYNEQFF.